This T cell receptor beta chain comes out of a study of T cells in Graves' hyperthyroidism and ophthalmopathy (dated by TCRdb to about 2019). Describing the broader study: Peripheral blood was sampled at the time of initial diagnosis, prior to any treatment. Whether ophthalmopathy could be predicted prospectively was tested in an independent validation cohort made up of under 20 hyperthyroidism patients plus 17 patients who later progressed to ophthalmopathy. The paper describes TCR Vbeta CDR3 sequencing of some 130 peripheral blood samples, made up of 43 ophthalmopathy patients, roughly 80 hyperthyroidism patients and around 17 progressor patients. To identify distinguishing TCR V-J signatures, a discovery cohort of around 100 patients was used, comprising 43 with Graves' ophthalmopathy and under 60 with stable Graves' hyperthyroidism. The 100 or so discovery patients were divided at random into training and test sets in a 7:3 ratio. In about 6 Graves' hyperthyroidism patients, the study also compared T-cell repertoires from thyroid tissue with T-cell repertoires from blood. Following sampling, methimazole starting at 30 mg daily was given to hyperthyroidism patients, and high-dose intravenous methylprednisolone was given to ophthalmopathy patients.

Ophthalmopathy patients had moderately to severely active disease, with a Clinical Activity Score of 3 or more, a NOSPECS grade of 4 or more, and a disease duration of less than 3 months. Exclusion was applied to patients with uncontrolled infections, other autoimmune diseases, pregnancy or lactation. Clinical symptoms, serum thyroxine and TRAb, thyroid ultrasound, and orbital computed tomography formed the basis for the diagnoses. Ficoll-Paque density gradient centrifugation was used to isolate PBMCs from approximately 10 ml of fresh peripheral blood. Trizol reagent was used to extract total RNA, and RNA quality was then checked on an Agilent 2100 Bioanalyzer. TCR beta CDR3 regions were amplified from RNA transcripts. A first-round RT-PCR of the TCR CDR3 used the HTBI primer set with the Qiagen OneStep RT-PCR kit. The libraries were constructed in a second round of multiplex PCR and then size-selected and purified. Libraries were sequenced paired-end with 100 bp reads on an Illumina HiSeq2000. In the source study's methods: SOAPnuke was used to process the raw data, removing reads that contained adapters or uncalled bases, had a mean Phred below 15, or lacked an exact match to the constant primer or identifier. COPE v1.2.5 was used to merge the high-quality paired reads, and each unique nucleotide sequence was defined as a clonotype. Clonotypes were aligned to IMGT TRBV, TRBD and TRBJ reference segments using MiTCR v1.1. Only V-J combinations with frequency above 0.0001, covering roughly 99% of repertoires, were analysed. A TCS score was defined as the ratio between F50 (clonal expansion) and ExV (chaos), using BLOSUM62-based TCRdist between CDR3 peptides within each V-J. Welch's t-statistics and random forest reduced 500 to 650 V-J features to 13, which were used in a naive Bayes classifier (R e1071). TCRdb redid the processing of the public reads, applying fastp at Q25 and MiXCR, and retained in-frame beta chains. Identical CDR3 protein sequences are pooled into one entry, listed with their most common genes and DNA. TCRdb assigned the V and J calls; the authors' analysis was not used. This sample has 550,000 to 600,000 distinct CDR3 sequences in its table, and approximately 14% of those were observed once. The biggest ten clones account for 7% to 9% of the sample.

The study at large found these results: No statistical method was used to set the sample size in advance, and investigators knew the group allocation. During validation, the model predicted progression to ophthalmopathy a median of about 6.5 months ahead of onset, with almost 71% sensitivity and less than 85% specificity. Blood samples also contained most of the expanded thyroid clonotypes (frequency above 0.001), which suggests that blood repertoires may reflect thyroid immune responses. In cross-validation, a model built on a 13 V-J signature told ophthalmopathy apart from stable hyperthyroidism with under 90% sensitivity and about 81% specificity, and in testing the same model reached 80%/75%.

The CDR3 runs 14 residues from the cysteine to the phenylalanine. The read is trimmed to its CDR3 DNA, 42 bases read in frame from base 1. V is trimmed back by 0 bases and J by 4 bases, and the junction contains 5 bases that no gene match accounts for. As encoded in the germline V gene (reference sequence), CDR1 is GTSNPN while CDR2 is SVGIG. In regard to this clonotype: Its antigen remains unidentified. Base qualities are not provided; no much larger clone lies one nucleotide away.

The V gene is TRBV30 and the J gene is TRBJ1-2; 7 middle bases align to TRBD1. Sequenced input: blood. The TCR was taken from a young woman with Graves' ophthalmopathy. The nucleotide sequence reads TGTGCCTGGAGTGTAGGGGGCAGCATCTATGGCTACACCTTC. Translated, this is CAWSVGGSIYGYTF.